This T cell receptor beta chain was observed in a study of CD8+CD57+ T cells in acquired aplastic anemia. Study-level background: The sorted CD4+ and CD8+ cells yielded an average around 3 ug of DNA. General observations from the study: Common to patients and controls were approximately 30 CD8+ CDR3 sequences. With respect to CD8+ Simpson's diversity, patients and controls did not differ significantly.

Using genomic DNA as the template, TCR beta VDJ and CDR3 profiling was carried out. One entry per CDR3 protein, called by TCRdb with MiXCR from the reads. The profile shows under 350,000 distinct CDR3 sequences, approximately 58% of them singletons. On this clonotype: Its antigen is not identified.

CD8+CD57+ cell expansion had been shown by flow cytometry in patients chosen for sequencing. Blood samples were obtained from patients who had received no prior therapy. J was trimmed by 5 bases and V by 4 bases; bases with no gene match: 1. The CDR3 loop spans 12 amino acids. CDR1 and CDR2 from the germline V gene are DFQATT and SNEGSKA (reference sequence). The sample comprised sorted CD4+, CD8+, or CD8+CD57+ T cells (not recorded which) from PBMCs. This chain connects TRBV20-1 to TRBJ1-4, with 7 bases fitting TRBD1. The source of this sequence is a human donor with aplastic anemia. CDR3 in amino acids: CSATGGNEKLFF. As DNA, the CDR3 is TGCAGTGCTACAGGGGGGAATGAAAAACTGTTTTTT.